This TCR beta chain originates from a study of CD8+CD57+ T cells in acquired aplastic anemia. About the research overall: DNA recovered from sorted CD4+ and CD8+ cells had a mean of approximately 3.2 ug.

This clonotype was seen many times. What it recognizes is unknown. TCR beta VDJ and CDR3 profiles were obtained from a genomic DNA template. Each CDR3 protein gets one entry after TCRdb re-called the reads with MiXCR. In the table there are hundreds of thousands of distinct CDR3 sequences, about 70% of which are singletons. Study conclusions and caveats: Researchers report that 25 to 35 CD8+ CDR3 sequences appeared in both patients and controls.

Germline V lookup: CDR1 SGDLS, CDR2 YYNGEE. V lost 4 bases, J lost 9 bases, and 14 bases stayed unmatched. The CDR3 contains 16 residues. This receptor was obtained from a human donor in good health, serving as a control. Material: sorted CD4+, CD8+, or CD8+CD57+ T cells (not recorded which) from PBMCs. The chain combines TRBV9 with TRBJ2-1, with 9 bases identical to TRBD2. The CDR3: CASSPRSSGGPGEQFF. The CDR3 region has the DNA TGTGCCAGCAGCCCCCGTAGCAGCGGGGGGCCTGGTGAGCAGTTCTTC.